The T cell receptor beta chain under discussion was sequenced for a study of CD8 T cells in Susac syndrome. High-throughput TCR beta sequencing covered peripheral CD8+ and CD4+ T cells. The multiple sclerosis controls comprised treatment-naive patients whose relapsing-remitting disease was stable or active. Negative isolation yielded CD8+ and CD4+ T cells; FACS enriched TEMRA cells. Reverse transcription of roughly 0.5 to 1 ug RNA was carried out with random hexamers. Each CDR3 protein is one row after TCRdb ran MiXCR on the immunoSEQ multiplex PCR reads. The repertoire holds about 250,000 distinct CDR3 sequences, with roughly 93% as singletons. Germline loops: CDR1 SGHNT, CDR2 YYREEE (reference sequence). The CDR3 runs to 19 residues. Trimming pared 0 bases from V and 1 base from J, leaving 20 bases between.

Sequenced input: CD4+ T cells from PBMCs. J is TRBJ2-1 and V is TRBV5-4, with D tentatively TRBD1 (6 bases). This TCR derives from a human donor with multiple sclerosis. CDR3 sequence: CASSLDTGLLPRSYNEQFF. CDR3 DNA sequence: TGTGCCAGCAGCTTGGATACAGGGCTCCTACCTAGATCCTACAATGAGCAGTTCTTC.